These 11 T cell receptor beta chains were sequenced from one sample in a study of control samples from healthy donors and cancer patients. Profiling relied on immunoSEQ multiplex PCR, and the TCRdb table lists in-frame clones only, not all of them. Among about 92,000 clones listed, approximately 78% were seen once. Sequenced sample: blood. These receptors all stem from a woman aged 60 to 75 in good health.

This chain connects TRBV13 to TRBJ2-3; no firm D call. CDR1 and CDR2 from the germline V gene are PRHDT and FYEKMQ (reference sequence). With 5 bases removed from V and 6 bases from J, the gap between germline ends came to 12 bases. The CDR3 is made up of 13 amino acids. The CDR3 nucleotides are TGTGCCAGCAGCCCTAAACACGCCGATACGCAGTATTTT. Amino acid sequence: CASSPKHADTQYF.

This clone was observed a handful of times. The rearrangement links TRBV15 to TRBJ2-7; 7 bases are a match to TRBD1. The CDR3 totals 16 residues. The J segment lost 2 bases and the V segment lost 2 bases, leaving 9 bases of the junction unmatched. The germline CDR1 and CDR2 sequences are LNHNV and YYDKDF (reference sequence). CDR3 nucleotide sequence: TGTGCCACCAGCAGACTCCCCGGGACAGTCGCCTACGAGCAGTACTTC. This encodes CATSRLPGTVAYEQYF.

The J gene is TRBJ2-7, the V gene TRBV5-8, with TRBD2 matching 11 bases. With 5 bases clipped from V and 1 base from J, the junction kept 5 bases outside the gene matches. Germline CDR1 is SGHTS and CDR2 is YDEGEE. CDR3 length equals 15 residues. Here the CDR3 reads CASRYIAGGSYEQYF. The CDR3, as DNA: TGTGCCAGCAGGTACATAGCGGGAGGGTCCTACGAGCAGTACTTC.

The chain links TRBV2 to TRBJ1-6; 7 bases line up with TRBD1. CDR3 size: 16 residues. The V gene's germline CDR1 is SNHLY and CDR2 FYNNEI. V was clipped by 7 bases and J by 4 bases; unmatched bases: 10. The CDR3 protein is CASTQRGDRYNSPLHF. The CDR3 DNA is TGTGCCAGCACCCAGCGAGGGGACAGATATAATTCACCCCTCCACTTT. Supplemented by reference TRBV2 and TRBJ1-6, the full variable domain reads EPEVTQTPSHQVTQMGQEVILRCVPISNHLYFYWYRQILGQKVEFLVSFYNNEISEKSEIFDDQFSVERPDGSNFTLKIRSTKLEDSAMYFCASTQRGDRYNSPLHFGNGTRLTVT.

The gene calls are TRBV7-9 and TRBJ1-3; D remains ambiguous. Germline V gene data show CDR1 as SEHNR and CDR2 as FQNEAQ (reference sequence). CDR3 length equals 15 residues. V was cut by 6 bases and J by 0 bases, with 12 bases left in between. The CDR3 DNA sequence: TGTGCCAGCAGACCCCCCTTTAACTCTGGAAACACCATATATTTT. The encoded protein is CASRPPFNSGNTIYF.

As for this clone: Just one base apart from a much larger clone, this may be a read error. Other DNA sequences in the sample encode the same CDR3. The genes are TRBV4-3 and TRBJ2-7; tentatively, D is TRBD1 or TRBD2 (5 bases each). Germline CDR1 reads LGHNA; CDR2 reads YSLEER. Trimming left V 4 bases short and J 3 bases short, with 13 bases between. This CDR3 contains 14 residues. CDR3 residues: CASSPGQGRYEQYF. CDR3 DNA sequence: TGCGCCAGCAGCCCAGGGCAGGGACGCTACGAGCAGTACTTC.

This clone appeared once. The genes are TRBV12-5 and TRBJ1-2, with TRBD1 as a possible D gene (5 bases). Deletions cut 1 base from V and 6 bases from J, with 9 bases between. CDR1 and CDR2 (germline): LGHNT, FRNRAP. This CDR3 is 13 amino acids long. The CDR3 region has the DNA TGTGCTAGTGGTTTGGACCTGACAGATGGCTACACCTTC. Its translation is CASGLDLTDGYTF.

The rearrangement joins TRBV10-3 to TRBJ2-3, with 9 bases lining up with TRBD1. Germline values: CDR1 ENHRY, CDR2 SYGVKD. V gave up 5 bases and J gave up 3 bases; unmatched junction bases: 9. The length of the CDR3 is 16 residues. The CDR3 here is CAISTGRGQGTDTQYF. The CDR3 DNA reads as TGTGCCATCAGTACGGGTAGAGGACAGGGGACAGATACGCAGTATTTT.

This clone was counted between two and nine times. V is TRBV2 and J is TRBJ2-7; maybe TRBD2 (5 bases). Between the trimmed V and J ends, which lost 6 bases and 5 bases, there was a span of 14 bases. Germline V gene sequence: CDR1 SNHLY, CDR2 FYNNEI. The length of the CDR3 is 13 residues. The CDR3 DNA is TGTGCCAGCAGGCGAGGGTCCAGCGACGAGCAGTACTTC. It translates to CASRRGSSDEQYF.

The V call is TRBV4-3, the J call TRBJ1-4; D call uncertain. Trimming took off 1 base at V and 0 bases at J, with 6 bases between the two ends. Looked up from germline, CDR1 is LGHNA and CDR2 is YSLEER. This CDR3 is 15 amino acids long. The CDR3: CASSQGSTTNEKLFF. Written as DNA, the CDR3 is TGCGCCAGCAGCCAAGGATCTACAACTAATGAAAAACTGTTTTTT.

The chain has TRBV18 and TRBJ1-1; 8 nucleotides match TRBD1. From germline, CDR1 is KGHSH and CDR2 LQKENI. This CDR3 has 15 amino acids. V lost 2 bases, J lost 4 bases, and 6 bases stayed unmatched. Written as DNA, the CDR3 is TGTGCCAGCTCACCAATGAGGACAGGGAGCACTGAAGCTTTCTTT. Its translation is CASSPMRTGSTEAFF.